Listed below are T cell receptor beta chains from one sample, sequenced in a study of STAT5B mutations in CD4+ large granular lymphocyte leukemia. Clones were sequenced by immunoSEQ multiplex PCR, and TCRdb holds only the in-frame ones, with some missing. The repertoire has some 40,000 clones, approximately 80% of them found once; the top ten carry 3% to 4.5%. The specimen was CD4+ T cells from blood buffy coats. These receptor sequences come from a human donor in good health. The conserved cysteine and the conserved F or W are not part of the CDR3 here. A D gene is named only where the DNA matches it firmly.

d_call: -
v_call: TRBV28
cdr3_aa: ASRVYRSNYEQY

d_call: -
v_call: TRBV7-9
cdr3_aa: ASSDVTEAF

d_call: -
v_call: TRBV27
cdr3_aa: ASTLTGTLWY

d_call: TRBD2
v_call: TRBV5-1
cdr3_aa: ASSSGLAGKDTQY

d_call: -
v_call: TRBV29-1
cdr3_aa: SVSESRGSSYEQY

d_call: -
v_call: TRBV4-2
cdr3_aa: ASSPGPKETQY

d_call: -
v_call: TRBV9
cdr3_aa: ASSVGPAGQPYGYT

d_call: -
v_call: TRBV19
cdr3_aa: ASSIGGNTEAF

d_call: TRBD1
v_call: TRBV4-2
cdr3_aa: ASSQVAAGTGGYEQY

d_call: -
v_call: TRBV7-9
cdr3_aa: ASSLEGGFFSNQPQH

d_call: TRBD2
v_call: TRBV7-6
cdr3_aa: ASRRLAGPPTGELF

d_call: -
v_call: TRBV6-5
cdr3_aa: ASSTVSSGNTIY

d_call: -
v_call: TRBV2
cdr3_aa: ASSDMGQGKETQY

d_call: -
v_call: TRBV5-1
cdr3_aa: ASSSTATYGYT

d_call: TRBD2
v_call: TRBV6-5
cdr3_aa: ASSSTSNTQY